This T cell receptor beta chain was documented in a study of long-term antiretroviral therapy in people with HIV. General study points: Diversity measured after ART increased yet remained under transplant donor controls.

This was the immunoSEQ v3.0 assay at survey level. Sequencing was performed with immunoSEQ multiplex PCR; in TCRdb, only in-frame clones are kept and a portion is missing. The sample shows roughly 16,000 clones, roughly 94% of them seen only once. In the case of this clone: What it binds is not known.

This CDR3 has 14 amino acids. Germline V lookup: CDR1 PRHDT, CDR2 FYEKMQ (reference sequence). The germline V and J ends were trimmed by 5 bases and 2 bases, with 13 bases remaining between them. Sequencing was performed on unsorted PBMCs, taken nearly 6.5 years after starting antiretroviral therapy. The genes are TRBV13 and TRBJ2-7; D gene unclear. The receptor comes from a woman aged 50 to 60 with HIV. CDR3 sequence: CASSRGRPTYEQYF. The CDR3 bases are TGTGCCAGCAGCAGAGGCAGGCCGACCTACGAGCAGTACTTC.